These 16 T cell receptor beta chains share one sample of origin, sequenced in a study of OX40 agonist ivuxolimab in advanced cancers. Clones were sequenced by immunoSEQ multiplex PCR, and TCRdb holds only the in-frame ones, with some missing. This repertoire shows more than 55,000 clones, 70% to 90% found once; its top ten account for 6.1%. This specimen consisted of CD4+ or CD8+ T cells sorted from blood, obtained in a trial of the OX40 agonist ivuxolimab. Receptors were obtained from an adult with an advanced solid tumor such as melanoma, head and neck, liver or kidney cancer.

J is TRBJ2-4 and V is TRBV4-1, with D hard to call. Trimming removed 0 bases from V and 0 bases from J, with 9 bases in between. The CDR3 totals 16 residues. In germline, CDR1 is MGHRA, CDR2 YSYEKL. The CDR3 region has the DNA TGCGCCAGCAGCCAAGAGCAGCGACTAGCCAAAAACATTCAGTACTTC. Its translation: CASSQEQRLAKNIQYF.

The chain couples TRBV6-5 to TRBJ2-1, with D hard to call. The length of the CDR3 is 15 residues. The germline V gene encodes CDR1 MNHEY and CDR2 SVGAGI. The V and J ends lost 2 bases and 0 bases respectively, with 8 bases between them. The CDR3 DNA sequence: TGTGCCAGCAGTTACGGGTGGAGCTCCTACAATGAGCAGTTCTTC. Translation gives CASSYGWSSYNEQFF.

This chain links TRBV27 with TRBJ1-1, with D perhaps matching TRBD1 (5 bases). CDR1 MNHEY and CDR2 SMNVEV come from the germline V gene (reference sequence). Trimming stripped 5 bases from V and 8 bases from J, with 15 bases between. The CDR3 is made up of 13 amino acids. CDR3: CASSVGTAAEAFF. As DNA, the CDR3 is TGTGCCAGCAGTGTCGGGACGGCAGCAGAAGCTTTCTTT.

J is TRBJ2-6 and V is TRBV4-1, with D possibly matching TRBD1 (6 bases). Germline lookup yields CDR1 MGHRA and CDR2 YSYEKL. The V gene lost 6 bases and the J gene lost 2 bases, with 14 bases spanning the gap. CDR3 length equals 16 residues. In DNA form, the CDR3 reads TGCGCCAGCAGACAGGGTCAGGGAACTGGGGCCAACGTCCTGACTTTC. Its translation: CASRQGQGTGANVLTF.

The rearrangement uses TRBV18 and TRBJ1-2; no firm D call. Trimming stripped 1 base from V and 1 base from J, with 7 bases between. The V gene's germline CDR1 is KGHSH and CDR2 LQKENI. The CDR3 totals 14 residues. The CDR3 nucleotides read TGTGCCAGCTCACCACATCCTGATAACTATGGCTACACCTTC. Amino acids: CASSPHPDNYGYTF.

The chain carries TRBV7-3 and TRBJ2-2, with D tentatively TRBD1 (6 bases). Trimming cost V 4 bases and J 6 bases, with 15 bases left between them. The CDR3 is made up of 15 amino acids. Germline lookup yields CDR1 SGHTA and CDR2 FQGTGA. As DNA, the CDR3 is TGTGCCAGCAGCTCTCTTGCCTCAGGGGCCGGGGAGCTGTTTTTT. It is translated as CASSSLASGAGELFF.

The rearrangement links TRBV7-8 to TRBJ1-3; D remains ambiguous. Per germline, CDR1 SGHVS and CDR2 FQNEAQ. V lost 0 bases and J 3 bases, leaving 0 bases between the germline ends. The CDR3 has 12 residues. DNA for the CDR3: TGTGCCAGCAGCTTAGCTGGAAACACCATATATTTT. Translation gives CASSLAGNTIYF.

The chain recombines TRBV27 with TRBJ1-5; 7 nucleotides align to TRBD1. The CDR3 runs 14 residues. Germline V gives CDR1 MNHEY, CDR2 SMNVEV (reference sequence). With V trimmed by 6 bases and J by 5 bases, 7 bases remained unmatched. Here the CDR3 reads CASRYSGGDQPQHF. DNA of the CDR3: TGTGCCAGCAGATACTCAGGGGGGGATCAGCCCCAGCATTTT.

This chain uses TRBV2 with TRBJ2-7; weak D call: TRBD2 (6 bases). V lost 5 bases and J lost 7, with 18 bases in between. The germline V gene has CDR1 SNHLY and CDR2 FYNNEI. The CDR3 sequence is 14 residues long. The chain's CDR3 is CASSTTGTAGEQYF. The DNA of the CDR3 is TGTGCCAGCAGTACCACCGGGACGGCGGGGGAGCAGTACTTC. The variable domain in full, completed from reference TRBV2 and TRBJ2-7, reads EPEVTQTPSHQVTQMGQEVILRCVPISNHLYFYWYRQILGQKVEFLVSFYNNEISEKSEIFDDQFSVERPDGSNFTLKIRSTKLEDSAMYFCASSTTGTAGEQYFGPGTRLTVT.

The chain joins TRBV27 to TRBJ2-7; D remains ambiguous. CDR1 and CDR2 from the germline V gene are MNHEY and SMNVEV (reference sequence). V was cut by 5 bases and J by 6 bases, with 17 bases left in between. This CDR3 is built from 14 residues. The CDR3 loop reads CASSPTLAGGEQYF. CDR3 nucleotide sequence: TGTGCCAGCAGTCCAACCCTGGCAGGTGGCGAGCAGTACTTC.

V gene TRBV27 combines with J gene TRBJ2-5, with TRBD2 identical over 10 bases. The germline gives CDR1 MNHEY, CDR2 SMNVEV (reference sequence). The CDR3 has 16 amino acids. V lost 4 bases and J lost 3; bases outside the gene matches: 8. DNA of the CDR3: TGTGCCAGCAGTTCCCCCTTAACTAGCGGGAAAGAGACCCAGTACTTC. This sequence encodes CASSSPLTSGKETQYF.

This chain uses TRBV7-2 with TRBJ1-1, with D possibly TRBD1 on 5 matching bases. This CDR3 has 15 residues. V shed 4 bases and J shed 2 bases, with 14 bases lying between them. The germline CDR1 and CDR2 sequences are SGHTA and FQGNSA. CDR3 region: CASSSMAGDNTEAFF. For the CDR3, the DNA is TGTGCCAGCAGCTCCATGGCGGGGGATAACACTGAAGCTTTCTTT.

The chain has TRBV9 and TRBJ2-1; D perhaps matches TRBD2 (6 bases). V dropped 4 bases and J dropped 5 bases, with 19 bases sitting between them. Germline CDR1 and CDR2: SGDLS and YYNGEE. This CDR3 has 16 amino acids. Here the CDR3 reads CASSLTTGSYDNEQFF. The CDR3 bases are TGTGCCAGCAGCTTAACAACCGGGAGCTATGACAATGAGCAGTTCTTC.

The V and J genes are TRBV9 and TRBJ1-3; tentatively, D is TRBD1 (6 bases). The V gene lost 3 bases and the J gene lost 3 bases, with 16 bases spanning the gap. Germline V gene lookup returns CDR1 SGDLS and CDR2 YYNGEE. The CDR3 sequence is 16 residues long. CDR3 loop: CASSGGQHLSGNTIYF. As DNA, the CDR3 is TGTGCCAGCAGCGGTGGACAGCACCTCAGTGGAAACACCATATATTTT.

This clone was counted only a few times. The V call is TRBV5-6, the J call TRBJ2-4, with D unclear. The CDR3 is 15 amino acids. Looked up from germline, CDR1 is SGHDT and CDR2 is YYEEEE. With 2 bases removed from V and 0 bases from J, the gap between germline ends came to 9 bases. The CDR3 DNA follows: TGTGCCAGCAGCTTCTTAGGTCTAGCCAAAAACATTCAGTACTTC. As protein: CASSFLGLAKNIQYF.

The rearrangement uses TRBV30 and TRBJ1-2, with D unresolved. CDR3 length: 13 residues. V lost 2 bases and J 6 bases, leaving 13 bases between the germline ends. Germline assignment: CDR1 GTSNPN and CDR2 SVGIG (reference sequence). The CDR3 protein is CAWSLGRFDGYTF. The CDR3 DNA sequence: TGTGCCTGGAGTTTAGGGCGGTTCGATGGCTACACCTTC.